What follows describes a single T cell receptor beta chain. The record originates from a study of blood T cell repertoires in COVID-19. Study-wide background: Acute and convalescent COVID-19 specimens originated in the United States, Italy and Spain.

V was cut by 7 bases and J by 3 bases, with 3 bases left in between. The CDR3 is made up of 10 amino acids. Germline lookup yields CDR1 SQVTM and CDR2 ANQGSEA. As processed by the authors: Counts of nucleated cells, estimated from reference gene primer amplification, were obtained. Assay: immunoSEQ multiplex PCR; the TCRdb copy retains only in-frame clones and omits some. Clonal size and the V and J genes are those of that table, whereas D and trimming came from the DNA. Among tens of thousands of clones listed, approximately 80% were seen once. What was sequenced was peripheral blood. The chain is built from TRBV29-1 and TRBJ2-2; D call uncertain. The sequence derives from a man aged 70 or older with acute or convalescent COVID-19. CDR3 nucleotide sequence: TGCAGCGCCTACACCGGGGAGCTGTTTTTT. As protein: CSAYTGELFF.